This TCR beta chain is from a study of radiotherapy plus CTLA-4 blockade in lung cancer. Overall study: Among patients, approximately 17% showed objective responses, and around 30% had disease control.

Findings and caveats of the study: Radiotherapy with ipilimumab was followed by blood expansion of tumor-derived clones.

Of note for this clone: No antigen is known for it.

CDR1 LNHDA and CDR2 SQIVND come from the germline V gene (reference sequence). V gave up 3 bases and J gave up 0 bases, with 8 bases separating them. There are 14 residues in the CDR3. Chemo-refractory metastatic non-small-cell lung cancer patients were treated with focal radiation plus CTLA-4 blockade with ipilimumab. Some clones are missing from TCRdb's copy, which holds only in-frame ones; the method was immunoSEQ multiplex PCR. The sample includes some 96,000 clones, about 90% seen only once; the top ten take more than 4.5%. The sequencing used peripheral blood, collected from a patient treated with radiotherapy plus ipilimumab. The chain links TRBV19 to TRBJ1-2; D may be TRBD1 (5 bases). The clonotype originates from a human donor with non-small cell lung cancer that progressed on radiotherapy plus ipilimumab. The CDR3 bases are TGTGCCAGTAGTATTCTGACAGCTAACTATGGCTACACCTTC. Residues: CASSILTANYGYTF.